This T cell receptor (beta chain) was found in a study of glioma-infiltrating T cells after dendritic cell vaccination. Time point noted: after dendritic cell vaccination, including at tumor progression/relapse. Isocitrate dehydrogenase mutation was absent in all glioblastoma patients. Sequencing was performed with immunoSEQ multiplex PCR; in TCRdb, only in-frame clones are kept and a portion is missing. Found here are tens of thousands of clones, roughly 84% of them singletons; the top ten hold more than 8.5%. This receptor was identified in a human donor with glioblastoma. The sample here was blood, taken after dendritic cell vaccination.

The DNA of the CDR3 is TGTGCCAGCAGGACTATCCGACTCACAGATACGCAGTATTTT. Amino acids: CASRTIRLTDTQYF. The V and J genes are TRBV6-6 and TRBJ2-3, with a weak D call TRBD2 (5 bases). Germline V CDR1 and CDR2: MNHNY, SVGAGI (reference sequence). The ends were cut back, 6 bases at V and 2 bases at J, with 12 bases in the middle. The CDR3 contains 14 residues.